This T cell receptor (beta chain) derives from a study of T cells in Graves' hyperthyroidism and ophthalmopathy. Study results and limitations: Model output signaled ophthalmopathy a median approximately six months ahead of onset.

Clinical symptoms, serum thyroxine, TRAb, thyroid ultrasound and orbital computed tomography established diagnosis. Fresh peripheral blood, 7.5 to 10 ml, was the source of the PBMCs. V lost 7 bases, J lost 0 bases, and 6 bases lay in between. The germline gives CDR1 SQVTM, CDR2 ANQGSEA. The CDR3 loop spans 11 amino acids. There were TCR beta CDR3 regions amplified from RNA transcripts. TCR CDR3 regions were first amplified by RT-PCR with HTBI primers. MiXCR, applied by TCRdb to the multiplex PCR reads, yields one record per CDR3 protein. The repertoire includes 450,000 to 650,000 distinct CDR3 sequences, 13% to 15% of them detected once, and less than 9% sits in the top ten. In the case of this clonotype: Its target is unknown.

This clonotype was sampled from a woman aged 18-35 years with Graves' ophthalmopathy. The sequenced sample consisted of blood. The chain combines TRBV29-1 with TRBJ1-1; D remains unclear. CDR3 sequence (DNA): TGCAGCGCCGCATTGAACACTGAAGCTTTCTTT. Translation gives CSAALNTEAFF.